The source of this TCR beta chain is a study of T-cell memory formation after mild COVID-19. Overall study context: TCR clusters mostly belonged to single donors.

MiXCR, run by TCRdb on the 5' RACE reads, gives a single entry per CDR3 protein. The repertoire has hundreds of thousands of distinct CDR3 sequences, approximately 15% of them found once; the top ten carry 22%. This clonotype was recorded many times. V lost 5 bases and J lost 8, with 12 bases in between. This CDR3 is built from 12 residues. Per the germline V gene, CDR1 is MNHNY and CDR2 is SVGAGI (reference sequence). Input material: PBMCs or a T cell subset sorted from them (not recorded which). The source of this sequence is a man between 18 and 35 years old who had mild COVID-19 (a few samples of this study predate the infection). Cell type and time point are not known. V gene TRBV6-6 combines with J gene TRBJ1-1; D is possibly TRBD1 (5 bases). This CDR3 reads CASSQGPWEAFF. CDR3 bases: TGTGCCAGCAGTCAGGGACCTTGGGAAGCTTTCTTT.